The subject of this entry is one T cell receptor (beta chain). The data were obtained in a study of blood T cell repertoires in COVID-19. In the source study's methods: The assay estimated nucleated cells by amplifying reference gene primers. The repertoire was sequenced with immunoSEQ multiplex PCR; TCRdb's copy has only in-frame clones and lacks some. V, J and clone size were drawn from that table, and D and trimming were deduced from the DNA. The profile shows about 170,000 clones, more than 85% of them singletons. Participant ages covered about 18 to 100 years across 24 US areas. Each participant's cohort was designated according to participant-reported clinical history. The length of the CDR3 is 13 residues. Germline lookup yields CDR1 MGHRA and CDR2 YSYEKL. Trimming took off 5 bases at V and 4 bases at J, with 9 bases between the two ends.

The receptor was derived from a human donor with acute COVID-19. The donor label of this sample is uncertain. The chain combines TRBV4-1 with TRBJ1-5; D gene uncertain. Sequenced input: PBMCs or T cells enriched from blood (not recorded which). The chain's CDR3 is CASSVTLNQPQHF. The CDR3 DNA reads as TGCGCCAGCAGCGTAACTCTAAATCAGCCCCAGCATTTT.